The 20 T cell receptor beta chains given below trace back to one sample, sequenced in a study of T cell clones after liver transplantation. Here immunoSEQ multiplex PCR was the method, and the copy in TCRdb shows in-frame clones only, minus some. The sample lists 8,400 or so clones, about 80% occurring once. Here the sequenced sample was CD8+ T cells from blood, taken before liver transplant. Receptors originate from a human donor who received a liver transplant.

In this sample, this clone turned up once. The V and J genes are TRBV29-1 and TRBJ2-2; a weak D match, TRBD2 (5 bases). V shed 8 bases and J shed 4 bases, with 11 bases lying between them. Per germline, CDR1 SQVTM and CDR2 ANQGSEA. The CDR3 consists of 12 residues. This chain's CDR3 is CSKRGSTGELFF. Here the CDR3 DNA reads TGCAGCAAACGGGGTTCCACCGGGGAGCTGTTTTTT.

V gene TRBV7-2 combines with J gene TRBJ2-3; 9 bases line up with TRBD1. This CDR3 has 17 residues. Germline lookup yields CDR1 SGHTA and CDR2 FQGNSA. Trimming took 1 base from V and 2 from J; bases not matched to a gene: 7. The CDR3 DNA reads TGTGCCAGCAGCTTAGTGACCGGGACAGGGCACACAGATACGCAGTATTTT. As protein: CASSLVTGTGHTDTQYF.

V usage is TRBV7-2 and J usage is TRBJ1-5; TRBD1 agrees at 10 bases. Germline trimming cut 8 bases from V and 5 bases from J; bases unmatched to any gene: 9. This CDR3 has 15 amino acids. Germline V gene sequence: CDR1 SGHTA, CDR2 FQGNSA. The CDR3 DNA reads TGTGCCAGCGCCCAAAGGACAGGGGGAGATCAGCCCCAGCATTTT. Translation gives CASAQRTGGDQPQHF. Based on the CDR3 plus reference TRBV7-2 and TRBJ1-5, the full variable domain is GAGVSQSPSNKVTEKGKDVELRCDPISGHTALYWYRQSLGQGLEFLIYFQGNSAPDKSGLPSDRFSAERTGGSVSTLTIQRTQQEDSAVYLCASAQRTGGDQPQHFGDGTRLSIL.

This clone is medium-sized. The junction does not match germline at one end; this may be a read error. The chain uses TRBV4-1 and TRBJ2-4, with TRBD1 identical over 7 bases. CDR1 and CDR2 (germline): MGHRA, YSYEKL. CDR3 size: 14 residues. The CDR3 DNA reads as TGCGCCAGCAGCCAAGCCTTTGACCTAGGACAGGTGTCCTTC. It codes for CASSQAFDLGQVSF.

The CDR3 bases are TGTGCCAGCAGTCTAAGCGGGGGGTTAGCCAAAAACATTCAGTACTTC. This codes for CASSLSGGLAKNIQYF. This chain links TRBV2 with TRBJ2-4, with 9 positions matching TRBD2. Trimming at V came to 5 bases and at J to 0 bases, leaving 5 bases not matched to a gene. Germline lookup yields CDR1 SNHLY and CDR2 FYNNEI. The CDR3 loop spans 16 amino acids.

For this clone: The conserved phenylalanine or tryptophan normally closing the CDR3 is absent here, so this likely arose from a read error. The gene calls are TRBV2 and TRBJ2-7; 9 nucleotides align to TRBD1. This CDR3 is built from 14 residues. Germline CDR1 and CDR2: SNHLY and FYNNEI. Trimming at V came to 6 bases and at J to 3 bases, leaving 6 bases not matched to a gene. CDR3 in DNA: TGTGCCAGCAGAATGACAGGGGGAAGCTACGAGCAGTACTTA. Amino acid sequence: CASRMTGGSYEQYL.

This chain connects TRBV19 to TRBJ1-1; 7 bases are shared with TRBD1. CDR1 is LNHDA, CDR2 SQIVND, per germline (reference sequence). With 7 bases clipped from V and 5 bases from J, the junction kept 13 bases outside the gene matches. The CDR3 has 15 residues. DNA for the CDR3: TGTGCCAGTAAGTCCGAATGGGCAGGGGGAACTGAAGCTTTCTTT. It yields the protein CASKSEWAGGTEAFF.

The CDR3 loop reads CASRGQESYEQYF. The CDR3 DNA is TGTGCCAGCAGAGGACAGGAATCCTACGAGCAGTACTTC. The V and J genes are TRBV4-2 and TRBJ2-7; 7 bases are a match to TRBD1. V was clipped by 6 bases and J by 1 base; unmatched bases: 3. The CDR3 is 13 residues long. Looked up from germline, CDR1 is LGHNA and CDR2 is YNFKEQ.

This clone was seen more than once but under ten times. This chain joins TRBV13 and TRBJ2-7, with 8 bases matching TRBD1. V was pared by 4 bases and J by 4 bases, with 6 bases of the junction left unmatched. The CDR3 length is 14 residues. Germline V gene lookup returns CDR1 PRHDT and CDR2 FYEKMQ (reference sequence). The CDR3 bases are TGTGCCAGCAGCTCCCGGACAGGGATTTACGAGCAGTACTTC. It yields the protein CASSSRTGIYEQYF.

The chain has TRBV11-2 and TRBJ2-1; the match to TRBD2 covers 11 bases. CDR1 and CDR2 (germline): SGHAT, FQNNGV. The J segment lost 8 bases and the V segment lost 0 bases, leaving 3 bases of the junction unmatched. The CDR3 is 15 amino acids. CDR3 loop: CASSLELAGADEQFF. CDR3 nucleotides: TGTGCCAGCAGCTTAGAACTAGCGGGGGCAGATGAGCAGTTCTTC.

In this sample, this clone is large. The chain couples TRBV11-2 to TRBJ2-7; D gene uncertain. The CDR3 runs to 14 residues. Germline V gives CDR1 SGHAT, CDR2 FQNNGV. V dropped 3 bases and J dropped 3 bases, with 12 bases sitting between them. The CDR3 DNA reads as TGTGCCAGCAGCTTTCTCGCGTCTGGCTACGAGCAGTACTTC. It is translated as CASSFLASGYEQYF. Full variable domain (rest looked up from reference TRBV11-2 and TRBJ2-7): EAGVAQSPRYKIIEKRQSVAFWCNPISGHATLYWYQQILGQGPKLLIQFQNNGVVDDSQLPKDRFSAERLKGVDSTLKIQPAKLEDSAVYLCASSFLASGYEQYFGPGTRLTVT.

The chain recombines TRBV19 with TRBJ1-2; 7 nucleotides line up with TRBD1. Germline assignment: CDR1 LNHDA and CDR2 SQIVND (reference sequence). V was clipped by 5 bases and J by 4 bases; unmatched bases: 10. The CDR3 consists of 15 residues. The CDR3: CASSPGTASIYGYTF. In DNA form, the CDR3 reads TGTGCCAGTAGTCCCGGGACAGCTAGTATCTATGGCTACACCTTC.

In its sample, this clone was seen once. The gene calls are TRBV27 and TRBJ2-7, with 9 bases that match TRBD2. The V gene's germline CDR1 is MNHEY and CDR2 SMNVEV (reference sequence). J gave up 5 bases and V 4 bases, and 9 bases lay outside the gene matches. The CDR3 is 15 residues long. As DNA, the CDR3 is TGTGCCAGCAGTTCATACCGCGGGGGGGCCGACGAGCAGTACTTC. This translates into CASSSYRGGADEQYF.

The chain joins TRBV9 to TRBJ1-1; 7 nucleotides align to TRBD1. With V trimmed by 0 bases and J by 0 bases, 2 bases remained unmatched. Germline CDR1 SGDLS, CDR2 YYNGEE. The CDR3 totals 15 residues. The CDR3 region is CASSVEGQLNTEAFF. DNA of the CDR3: TGTGCCAGCAGCGTAGAGGGACAGTTGAACACTGAAGCTTTCTTT.

V gene TRBV7-9 combines with J gene TRBJ1-6; 12 bases map to TRBD1. The CDR3 runs to 15 residues. Per germline, CDR1 SEHNR and CDR2 FQNEAQ (reference sequence). Trimming removed 5 bases from V and 10 bases from J; junction bases left unmatched: 6. The CDR3 protein is CASSGGQGAASPLHF. In nucleotides, the CDR3 is TGTGCCAGCAGCGGGGGACAGGGGGCTGCATCACCCCTCCACTTT.

The chain is built from TRBV7-8 and TRBJ2-3, with 8 positions matching TRBD2. The CDR3 is made up of 14 amino acids. With V trimmed by 9 bases and J by 4 bases, 9 bases remained unmatched. Germline loops: CDR1 SGHVS, CDR2 FQNEAQ. This chain's CDR3 is CASQRRGVADTQYF. The CDR3 region has the DNA TGTGCCAGTCAAAGGCGGGGGGTCGCAGATACGCAGTATTTT.

This chain joins TRBV6-1 and TRBJ2-7; TRBD1 matches at 9 bases. Unmatched junction bases numbered 6, after V lost 7 bases and J lost 2 bases. The germline V gene encodes CDR1 MNHNS and CDR2 SASEGT. This CDR3 has 14 residues. DNA of the CDR3: TGTGCCAGCACCTTATGGGACAGGGCCTACGAGCAGTACTTC. This codes for CASTLWDRAYEQYF.

The chain employs TRBV10-2 and TRBJ2-2; TRBD1 agrees at 9 bases. With 2 bases clipped from V and 4 bases from J, the junction kept 5 bases outside the gene matches. Germline CDR1 is WSHSY and CDR2 is SAAADI. The CDR3 is 16 amino acids. The CDR3, as DNA: TGCGCCAGCAGTGAGGACGGACAGGGGTCCACCGGGGAGCTGTTTTTT. Its translation: CASSEDGQGSTGELFF.

This clone is medium-sized. The genes are TRBV7-9 and TRBJ2-3, with 9 bases lining up with TRBD1. The CDR3 covers 13 residues. Germline V gene lookup returns CDR1 SEHNR and CDR2 FQNEAQ (reference sequence). V was pared by 7 bases and J by 4 bases, with 3 bases of the junction left unmatched. CDR3 region: CASKGQGPDTQYF. CDR3 DNA sequence: TGTGCCAGCAAGGGACAGGGCCCAGATACGCAGTATTTT.

This clone was found a few times. The chain joins TRBV5-4 to TRBJ2-3, with 8 bases matching TRBD1. The CDR3 contains 15 residues. The V and J ends lost 4 bases and 1 base, in that order; junction bases with no gene match: 5. The germline CDR1 and CDR2 sequences are SGHNT and YYREEE (reference sequence). For the CDR3, the DNA is TGTGCCAGCAGCCTGACAGGGGTAGGCACAGATACGCAGTATTTT. This encodes CASSLTGVGTDTQYF.